Listed below are T cell receptor beta chains from one sample, sequenced in a study of brain T cells in children with intractable seizures. The protocol was immunoSEQ multiplex PCR, while the TCRdb copy is restricted to in-frame clones and leaves out a portion. The sample carries around 340,000 clones, 93% recorded once. The sequencing here drew on peripheral blood, taken less than 6 months after surgery. These receptors were collected from a boy less than two years old with tuberous sclerosis and intractable seizures. CDR3s leave out the opening cysteine and the closing phenylalanine or tryptophan.

V gene: TRBV7-9; J gene: TRBJ1-5; CDR3 length: 13; CDR3 protein: ASSLAVAENQPQH
V gene: TRBV2; J gene: TRBJ2-5; CDR3 length: 12; CDR3 protein: ASKTTGGSETQY
V gene: TRBV19; J gene: TRBJ1-2; CDR3 length: 9; CDR3 protein: ASSTRGGYT
V gene: TRBV6-5; J gene: TRBJ1-2; CDR3 length: 11; CDR3 protein: ASRRGPNYGYT
V gene: TRBV5-6; J gene: TRBJ1-3; CDR3 length: 13; CDR3 protein: ASSLGWRAGNTIY
V gene: TRBV6-5; J gene: TRBJ2-4; CDR3 length: 12; CDR3 protein: ASSRLAGQDIQY
V gene: TRBV11-3; J gene: TRBJ2-5; CDR3 length: 12; CDR3 protein: ASSFRDGQETQY
V gene: TRBV7-6; J gene: TRBJ1-4; CDR3 length: 13; CDR3 protein: ASSLGGGTNEKLF
V gene: TRBV19; J gene: TRBJ1-5; CDR3 length: 14; CDR3 protein: ASSMGARRSNQPQH
V gene: TRBV7-9; J gene: TRBJ2-7; CDR3 length: 14; CDR3 protein: ASSLVRGGRTYEQY
V gene: TRBV2; J gene: TRBJ2-2; CDR3 length: 11; CDR3 protein: ASTQLNTGELF
V gene: TRBV6-5; J gene: TRBJ2-2; CDR3 length: 13; CDR3 protein: ASSFSGGVNGELF
V gene: TRBV10-3; J gene: TRBJ2-7; CDR3 length: 10; CDR3 protein: AIKGEAYEQY
V gene: TRBV5-1; J gene: TRBJ2-1; CDR3 length: 12; CDR3 protein: ASSSTREGNEQF
V gene: TRBV12-3/TRBV12-4; J gene: TRBJ1-2; CDR3 length: 11; CDR3 protein: ASRNAAPVGYT
V gene: TRBV30; J gene: TRBJ1-3; CDR3 length: 12; CDR3 protein: AWSLGTSGNTIY
V gene: TRBV10-3; J gene: TRBJ2-3; CDR3 length: 13; CDR3 protein: AISVTSGHTDTQY
V gene: TRBV13; J gene: TRBJ1-4; CDR3 length: 12; CDR3 protein: ASSRQSFNEKLF
V gene: TRBV9; J gene: TRBJ1-6; CDR3 length: 15; CDR3 protein: ASSPGAEILYNSPLH
V gene: TRBV28; J gene: TRBJ2-3; CDR3 length: 12; CDR3 protein: ASRRGGRSDTQY
V gene: TRBV3-1/TRBV3-2; J gene: TRBJ1-1; CDR3 length: 12; CDR3 protein: ASSHLGGEFRAF
V gene: TRBV9; J gene: TRBJ1-1; CDR3 length: 15; CDR3 protein: ASSVEPGSPMNTEAF
V gene: TRBV11-2; J gene: TRBJ1-6; CDR3 length: 14; CDR3 protein: ASSVDSTSGNSPLH
V gene: TRBV29-1; J gene: TRBJ2-7; CDR3 length: 11; CDR3 protein: SVELNGYYEQY
V gene: TRBV18; J gene: TRBJ1-1; CDR3 length: 12; CDR3 protein: ASSLGPRLGEAF
V gene: TRBV24-1; J gene: TRBJ2-7; CDR3 length: 11; CDR3 protein: ATRGLAGYRQY
V gene: TRBV7-9; J gene: TRBJ2-3; CDR3 length: 12; CDR3 protein: ATHQGNGTDTQY
V gene: TRBV2; J gene: TRBJ1-1; CDR3 length: 12; CDR3 protein: ASSATGWGTEAF
V gene: TRBV9; J gene: TRBJ2-1; CDR3 length: 9; CDR3 protein: ASSVGYEQF
V gene: TRBV7-8; J gene: TRBJ1-2; CDR3 length: 13; CDR3 protein: ASSSAWDRDHGYT
V gene: TRBV5-4; J gene: TRBJ1-2; CDR3 length: 12; CDR3 protein: ASSLTTANYGYT
V gene: TRBV19; J gene: TRBJ2-1; CDR3 length: 12; CDR3 protein: ASSTGTSGYEQF
V gene: TRBV10-3; J gene: TRBJ2-7; CDR3 length: 9; CDR3 protein: AISGGYEQY
V gene: TRBV12-3/TRBV12-4; J gene: TRBJ1-2; CDR3 length: 10; CDR3 protein: ASSLYGYGYT
V gene: TRBV30; J gene: TRBJ1-6; CDR3 length: 14; CDR3 protein: AWSVPRDLVGAPLH
V gene: TRBV5-1; J gene: TRBJ2-2; CDR3 length: 14; CDR3 protein: ASSPDGWGAAGELF
V gene: TRBV30; J gene: TRBJ2-7; CDR3 length: 15; CDR3 protein: AWSVLLITGKDYEQY
V gene: TRBV6-1; J gene: TRBJ2-3; CDR3 length: 14; CDR3 protein: ASSEGGRRSQDTQY
V gene: TRBV24-1; J gene: TRBJ2-2; CDR3 length: 14; CDR3 protein: ATSDWTGRGTGELF
V gene: TRBV11-3; J gene: TRBJ1-1; CDR3 length: 12; CDR3 protein: ASMLTGGAGEAF
V gene: TRBV24-1; J gene: TRBJ1-1; CDR3 length: 14; CDR3 protein: ATSESPGDGNTEAF
V gene: TRBV19; J gene: TRBJ2-7; CDR3 length: 12; CDR3 protein: ASSFGTVSYEQY
V gene: TRBV6-1; J gene: TRBJ1-3; CDR3 length: 14; CDR3 protein: ASSEAALSSGNTIY
V gene: TRBV5-6; J gene: TRBJ2-1; CDR3 length: 14; CDR3 protein: ASSRTSGRAYNEQF
V gene: TRBV7-9; J gene: TRBJ1-5; CDR3 length: 10; CDR3 protein: ASSLGGQPQH
V gene: TRBV28; J gene: TRBJ1-1; CDR3 length: 13; CDR3 protein: ASSTGNGWDTEAF